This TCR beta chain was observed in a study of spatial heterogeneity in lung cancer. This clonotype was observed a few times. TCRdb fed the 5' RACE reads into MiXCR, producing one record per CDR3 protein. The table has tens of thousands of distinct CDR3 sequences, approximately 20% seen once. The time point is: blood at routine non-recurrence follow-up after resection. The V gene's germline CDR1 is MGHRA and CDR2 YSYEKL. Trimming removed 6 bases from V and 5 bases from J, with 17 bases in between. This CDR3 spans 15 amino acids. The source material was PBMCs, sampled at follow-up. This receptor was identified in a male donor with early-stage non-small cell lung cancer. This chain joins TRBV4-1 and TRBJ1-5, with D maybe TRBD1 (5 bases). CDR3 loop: CASRPTGQRYQPQHF. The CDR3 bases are TGCGCCAGCAGGCCGACGGGGCAGCGATATCAGCCCCAGCATTTT.